The present entry profiles one T cell receptor beta chain with its context. The sample belongs to a study of technical replicates of blood from four donors. Clones were sequenced by immunoSEQ multiplex PCR, and TCRdb holds only the in-frame ones, with some missing. The table has more than 90,000 clones, around 95% seen once; the top ten hold 0.2% to 0.25%. Source material: T cells isolated from PBMCs. This TCR came from a human donor in good health.

The CDR3 nucleotides read TGTGCCAGTAGTATCATGGCAGGACAACTTAACTATGGCTACACCTTC. It is translated as CASSIMAGQLNYGYTF. The chain recombines TRBV19 with TRBJ1-2; possible D gene TRBD1, 5 bases. The CDR3 runs to 16 residues. Germline V gives CDR1 LNHDA, CDR2 SQIVND (reference sequence). Trimming pared 3 bases from V and 1 base from J, leaving 15 bases between. The full variable domain, its missing parts supplied by reference TRBV19 and TRBJ1-2, is DGGITQSPKYLFRKEGQNVTLSCEQNLNHDAMYWYRQDPGQGLRLIYYSQIVNDFQKGDIAEGYSVSREKKESFPLTVTSAQKNPTAFYLCASSIMAGQLNYGYTFGSGTRLTVV.